This T cell receptor beta chain was recovered during a study of T cells after yellow fever vaccination. TCRdb analysed the 5' RACE reads with MiXCR anew, one entry per CDR3 protein. The sample contains some 600,000 distinct CDR3 sequences, approximately 13% of which appear only once. Trimming pared 2 bases from V and 9 bases from J, leaving 6 bases between. The CDR3 runs 11 residues. Germline CDR1 and CDR2: SGHDN and FVKESK. The chain couples TRBV14 to TRBJ2-3; D is uncertain. The source of this sequence is a man aged 30 to 45 who received the YFV17D yellow fever vaccine. This sample comprised PBMCs, obtained on the day of the yellow fever booster vaccination. CDR3 loop: CASSQLWTQYF. In DNA form, the CDR3 reads TGTGCCAGCAGCCAACTTTGGACGCAGTATTTT.